This T cell receptor (beta chain) was documented in a study of response to subunit inactivated influenza vaccine. Regarding the study as a whole: That few new T cells are recruited by each seasonal influenza vaccination was the authors' suggestion.

TCRdb recomputed calls from the RT-PCR reads with MiXCR, one row per CDR3 protein. Of around 850,000 distinct CDR3 sequences listed, around 20% were seen once; the top ten hold about a tenth. The CDR3 sequence is 16 residues long. Trimming removed 5 bases from V and 0 bases from J, with 12 bases in between. From germline, CDR1 is KGHDR and CDR2 SFDVKD. With regard to this clonotype: Its target is not known.

This chain uses TRBV24-1 with TRBJ2-2; D possibly corresponds to TRBD2 (5 bases). This material consisted of PBMCs from blood, taken 5 days after vaccination. The sequence was obtained from a man aged 50 or older who received an inactivated influenza vaccine. CDR3 amino acids: CATSGDYITNTGELFF. For the CDR3, the DNA is TGTGCCACCAGTGGAGACTACATTACGAACACCGGGGAGCTGTTTTTT.